These 10 T cell receptor beta chains originate from one sample sequenced in a study of blood T cell repertoires in COVID-19. Some clones are missing from TCRdb's copy, which holds only in-frame ones; the method was immunoSEQ multiplex PCR. The data hold 300,000 to 450,000 clones, with roughly 87% observed a single time. What was sequenced was PBMCs or T cells enriched from blood (not recorded which). The source is a woman aged 25-40 years who had recovered from COVID-19.

V and J are TRBV6-5 and TRBJ2-7; D remains ambiguous. The V gene lost 6 bases and the J gene lost 0 bases, with 12 bases spanning the gap. The CDR3 has 14 residues. The germline V gene encodes CDR1 MNHEY and CDR2 SVGAGI. The CDR3 DNA reads as TGTGCCAGCAGCGCGACACAGAGCTCCTACGAGCAGTACTTC. This codes for CASSATQSSYEQYF.

The rearrangement links TRBV7-9 to TRBJ2-1, with TRBD2 matching 16 bases. In germline, CDR1 is SEHNR, CDR2 FQNEAQ (reference sequence). V lost 1 base to trimming and J lost 9 bases; unmatched junction nucleotides: 9. The CDR3 is 18 amino acids. CDR3 DNA: TGTGCCAGCAGCTTAGAGGGACTAGCGGGGGGGCCGGGTCGTGAGCAGTTCTTC. Translating it yields CASSLEGLAGGPGREQFF.

V is TRBV6-5 and J is TRBJ2-2, with 7 bases lining up with TRBD2. J gave up 7 bases and V 5 bases, and 10 bases lay outside the gene matches. This CDR3 region has 15 residues. The germline V gene encodes CDR1 MNHEY and CDR2 SVGAGI. Written as DNA, the CDR3 is TGTGCCAGCAGTCCTACGGGGGGTGGTGGCGGGGAGCTGTTTTTT. Protein product: CASSPTGGGGGELFF.

The chain combines TRBV9 with TRBJ1-3; a possible D gene is TRBD1 (5 bases). CDR3 length equals 15 residues. The germline CDR1 and CDR2 sequences are SGDLS and YYNGEE. V lost 2 bases and J 4 bases, leaving 13 bases between the germline ends. The CDR3 spells CASSVQGAGGNTIYF. The CDR3 DNA is TGTGCCAGCAGCGTTCAGGGTGCGGGAGGAAACACCATATATTTT.

This rearrangement joins TRBV11-2 to TRBJ1-2, with a possible D match to TRBD1 (6 bases). The CDR3 is made up of 14 amino acids. CDR1 and CDR2 (germline): SGHAT, FQNNGV. V gave up 5 bases and J gave up 5 bases, with 15 bases separating them. The chain's CDR3 is CASSQQGSGYGYTF. DNA for the CDR3: TGTGCCAGCAGCCAACAGGGCAGTGGTTATGGCTACACCTTC. Full variable domain (remainder filled in from reference TRBV11-2 and TRBJ1-2): EAGVAQSPRYKIIEKRQSVAFWCNPISGHATLYWYQQILGQGPKLLIQFQNNGVVDDSQLPKDRFSAERLKGVDSTLKIQPAKLEDSAVYLCASSQQGSGYGYTFGSGTRLTVV.

V is TRBV15 and J is TRBJ2-3; 8 positions agree with TRBD2. The CDR3 length is 18 residues. With V trimmed by 9 bases and J by 0 bases, 17 bases remained unmatched. In germline, CDR1 is LNHNV, CDR2 YYDKDF (reference sequence). Written as DNA, the CDR3 is TGTGCCACTTCCCCTGGGCGGGGGGATGACCATAGCACAGATACGCAGTATTTT. Encoded protein: CATSPGRGDDHSTDTQYF.

In this sample, this clone turned up a few times. V is TRBV28 and J is TRBJ1-3, with 7 bases lining up with TRBD1. The V gene's germline CDR1 is MDHEN and CDR2 SYDVKM. There are 15 residues in the CDR3. V shed 9 bases, J shed 2 bases, and the junction held 10 bases outside the gene matches. The CDR3 region is CASQISGTAGNTIYF. Here the CDR3 DNA reads TGTGCCAGTCAAATCTCCGGGACAGCTGGAAACACCATATATTTT.

The J gene is TRBJ1-5, the V gene TRBV3-1 (or the pseudogene TRBV3-2); 8 positions agree with TRBD1. Unmatched junction bases numbered 4, after V lost 0 bases and J lost 6 bases. This CDR3 is 15 amino acids long. From germline, CDR1 is LGHDT and CDR2 YNNKEL (reference sequence). CDR3 sequence reads: CASSQDVRGLQPQHF. For the CDR3, the DNA is TGTGCCAGCAGCCAAGACGTCAGGGGGCTTCAGCCCCAGCATTTT.

The rearrangement joins TRBV6-2 or TRBV6-3 to TRBJ1-5, with 10 bases aligning to TRBD1. The CDR3 spans 20 residues. Germline CDR1 MNHEY, CDR2 SVGEGT. J gave up 1 base and V 4 bases, and 16 bases lay outside the gene matches. In DNA form, the CDR3 reads TGTGCCAGCAGTTCTTTTCGACAGGGGGCGGAATTTTGGAGCAATCAGCCCCAGCATTTT. Translating gives CASSSFRQGAEFWSNQPQHF.

This chain links TRBV19 with TRBJ2-5, with TRBD2 matching over 8 bases. The CDR3 has 13 residues. Germline CDR1 reads LNHDA; CDR2 reads SQIVND (reference sequence). The trim removed 6 bases at V and 3 bases at J, leaving 3 bases unmatched. The CDR3 DNA reads as TGTGCCAGTAGCCCCGGGGGGGAAGAGACCCAGTACTTC. Translating it yields CASSPGGEETQYF.